This T cell receptor beta chain was sequenced in a study of long-term antiretroviral therapy in people with HIV. The study's findings and limits: In HIV, the repertoires covered a tighter span of CDR3 lengths than in controls.

The CDR3 spans 12 residues. CDR1 MDHEN and CDR2 SYDVKM come from the germline V gene. V lost 6 bases and J 5 bases, leaving 10 bases between the germline ends. Running of the v3.0 immunoSEQ assay took place at survey level. Repertoires were generated with immunoSEQ multiplex PCR, while TCRdb's copy carries only in-frame clones and drops some. The sample records tens of thousands of clones, approximately 83% being singletons. With regard to this clone: Its antigen is undetermined.

All donors provided no fewer than one pre-ART and no fewer than two post-ART PBMC samples. This receptor was taken from a woman aged 40 to 50 with HIV. The chain couples TRBV28 to TRBJ1-1, with D possibly being TRBD1 (5 bases). The sequencing used unsorted PBMCs, collected 1.2 years after starting antiretroviral therapy. DNA for the CDR3: TGTGCCAGCAGAAAACAGGAGACTGAAGCTTTCTTT. Protein product: CASRKQETEAFF.